A selection of T cell receptor beta chains follows, all from one sample in a study of blood T cell repertoires in COVID-19. Produced via immunoSEQ multiplex PCR; TCRdb's table is partial and in-frame only. Of 100,000 to 150,000 clones in the sample, around 81% are singletons; the top ten hold 3.8%. Sequencing input: peripheral blood. The receptors stem from a woman between 45 and 60 years old with acute or convalescent COVID-19. CDR3s include the opening cysteine and the closing phenylalanine or tryptophan. D genes are given only for firm matches. Some rows mark clone size as missing; the rest say once, few, many or name a class of expanded clone.

v_call,d_call,j_call,clone_size,cdr3_aa,cdr3_nt
TRBV20-1,.,TRBJ1-2,few,CSAKILYGYTF,TGCAGTGCTAAAATACTTTATGGCTACACCTTC
TRBV3-1/TRBV3-2,.,TRBJ1-1,.,CASSQDARGTEAFF,TGTGCCAGCAGCCAAGATGCGAGGGGGACTGAAGCTTTCTTT
TRBV28,TRBD1,TRBJ1-3,once,CASRETGGVGNTIYF,TGTGCCAGCAGAGAGACAGGGGGCGTTGGAAACACCATATATTTT
TRBV28,.,TRBJ2-1,.,CASSLAADYNEQFF,TGTGCCAGCAGTTTAGCGGCAGATTACAATGAGCAGTTCTTC
TRBV18,TRBD1,TRBJ1-2,.,CASSPQSGTGLGYTF,TGTGCCAGCTCACCGCAATCCGGGACAGGGCTTGGCTACACCTTC
TRBV7-9,TRBD1,TRBJ1-3,once,CASSFAGGRGNTIYF,TGTGCCAGCAGCTTCGCAGGGGGCCGTGGAAACACCATATATTTT
TRBV30,.,TRBJ2-3,few,CAWSHLTVSTDTQYF,TGTGCCTGGAGTCACCTGACAGTCAGCACAGATACGCAGTATTTT
TRBV29-1,.,TRBJ1-4,few,CSVGNTLQKLFF,TGCAGCGTTGGTAACACCCTTCAAAAACTGTTTTTT
TRBV6-5,.,TRBJ1-2,few,CASGAGDPGYTF,TGTGCCAGCGGCGCGGGCGATCCTGGCTACACCTTC
TRBV19,.,TRBJ1-6,few,CASSIGQSSPLHF,TGTGCCAGTAGTATCGGACAGTCTTCACCCCTCCACTTT
TRBV2,.,TRBJ2-1,.,CASSLYLSSYNEQFF,TGTGCCAGCAGTTTGTACTTGAGCTCCTACAATGAGCAGTTCTTC
TRBV4-1,TRBD2,TRBJ2-3,.,CASSQGLAEPTDTQYF,TGCGCCAGCAGCCAAGGACTAGCGGAGCCCACAGATACGCAGTATTTT
TRBV6-6,.,TRBJ1-3,.,CASSYGLTGNTIYF,TGTGCCAGCAGTTACGGCTTGACTGGAAACACCATATATTTT
TRBV5-4,.,TRBJ2-7,once,CASSVDLREQYF,TGTGCCAGCAGCGTGGACTTGCGGGAGCAGTACTTC
TRBV11-1,.,TRBJ1-1,.,CASSLVGAGVTEAFF,TGTGCCAGCAGCTTAGTTGGAGCGGGGGTCACTGAAGCTTTCTTT
TRBV3-1/TRBV3-2,TRBD2,TRBJ2-1,.,CASSYGGSREQFF,TGTGCCAGCAGCTACGGGGGGAGTAGGGAGCAGTTCTTC
TRBV7-3,TRBD2,TRBJ2-3,.,CASSLRGGTSSTDTQYF,TGTGCCAGCAGCTTAAGGGGCGGGACTAGTAGCACAGATACGCAGTATTTT
TRBV3-1/TRBV3-2,TRBD1,TRBJ2-4,.,CASSQDRGYAYF,TGTGCCAGCAGCCAAGACAGGGGGTACGCGTACTTC
TRBV5-1,TRBD2,TRBJ2-5,.,CASSLLKRGGRETQYF,TGCGCCAGCAGCTTATTAAAGCGGGGGGGCCGAGAGACCCAGTACTTC
TRBV28,.,TRBJ2-3,.,CASSWRVTDTQYF,TGTGCCAGCAGTTGGAGGGTCACAGATACGCAGTATTTT
TRBV20-1,.,TRBJ1-1,.,CSASPELWANTEAFF,TGCAGTGCTAGTCCCGAGTTATGGGCGAACACTGAAGCTTTCTTT
TRBV7-3,TRBD2,TRBJ2-3,.,CASSFGTKSTDTQYF,TGTGCCAGCAGCTTTGGGACTAAAAGCACAGATACGCAGTATTTT
TRBV7-8,TRBD1,TRBJ2-1,.,CASSLAGQPYNEQFF,TGTGCCAGCAGCTTAGCGGGACAGCCTTACAATGAGCAGTTCTTC
TRBV6-5,.,TRBJ2-6,.,CASSYLSSSGANVLTF,TGTGCCAGCAGTTACCTTTCCAGCTCTGGGGCCAACGTCCTGACTTTC
TRBV4-2,.,TRBJ2-1,.,CASSQDSGAHEQFF,TGTGCCAGCAGCCAAGATTCGGGAGCTCATGAGCAGTTCTTC
TRBV2,TRBD1,TRBJ2-7,.,CASGGQGNKGEQYF,TGTGCCAGCGGGGGACAGGGGAATAAGGGCGAGCAGTACTTC
TRBV18,.,TRBJ2-2,.,CASSQNKEGSAGELFF,TGTGCCAGCTCCCAAAATAAAGAGGGAAGCGCCGGGGAGCTGTTTTTT
TRBV3-1/TRBV3-2,TRBD2,TRBJ2-5,.,CASSRRRGSGAQETQYF,TGTGCCAGCAGCCGACGCCGGGGAAGCGGGGCCCAAGAGACCCAGTACTTC
TRBV18,TRBD1,TRBJ1-6,.,CASSEGASYNSPLHF,TGTGCCAGCTCGGAGGGGGCATCCTATAATTCACCCCTCCACTTT
TRBV9,.,TRBJ1-2,few,CASSQGFGNYGYTF,TGTGCCAGCAGCCAGGGGTTTGGGAACTATGGCTACACCTTC
TRBV5-1,.,TRBJ2-1,.,CASSLSGNAGYEQFF,TGCGCCAGCAGCTTAAGCGGAAACGCTGGCTATGAGCAGTTCTTC
TRBV19,TRBD1,TRBJ1-3,few,CASSSTGTDPSGNTIYF,TGTGCCAGTAGTAGTACTGGGACAGACCCCTCTGGAAACACCATATATTTT
TRBV18,TRBD1,TRBJ2-7,.,CASSPPDRVKYEQYF,TGTGCCAGCTCACCACCGGACAGGGTAAAGTACGAGCAGTACTTC
TRBV5-1,.,TRBJ1-4,.,CASTPGRENHEKLFF,TGCGCCAGCACCCCCGGCAGGGAAAATCATGAAAAACTGTTTTTT
TRBV28,TRBD1,TRBJ2-5,few,CASSLPGQGSETQYF,TGTGCCAGCAGTTTACCGGGACAGGGATCGGAGACCCAGTACTTC
TRBV7-9,.,TRBJ2-1,.,CASSPLPSSYNEQFF,TGTGCCAGCAGCCCTTTACCCAGCTCCTACAATGAGCAGTTCTTC
TRBV6-5,TRBD1,TRBJ2-3,.,CASSTTGNTDTQYF,TGTGCCAGCAGTACGACAGGGAACACAGATACGCAGTATTTT
TRBV7-9,.,TRBJ2-2,.,CASSLGSRGGELFF,TGTGCCAGCAGCCTCGGGTCAAGAGGCGGGGAGCTGTTTTTT
TRBV7-9,.,TRBJ1-2,.,CASSIGAGYGYTF,TGTGCCAGCAGCATAGGTGCGGGATATGGCTACACCTTC
TRBV27,TRBD1,TRBJ2-5,few,CASSRRDRGLLQETQYF,TGTGCCAGCAGCCGCCGGGACAGGGGGCTTCTCCAAGAGACCCAGTACTTC
TRBV3-1/TRBV3-2,TRBD1,TRBJ1-2,.,CASSHRDRKNYGYTF,TGTGCCAGCAGCCACCGGGACAGGAAAAACTATGGCTACACCTTC
TRBV10-1,.,TRBJ2-1,.,CASSNRVSNYNEQFF,TGCGCCAGCAGTAACAGGGTATCCAACTACAATGAGCAGTTCTTC
TRBV15,TRBD2,TRBJ2-1,.,CATSGFSGGLYNEQFF,TGTGCCACCAGCGGTTTTTCGGGGGGGCTCTACAATGAGCAGTTCTTC
TRBV2,.,TRBJ2-1,.,CAARLSNSYNEQFF,TGTGCCGCTCGCTTGTCTAACTCCTACAATGAGCAGTTCTTC
TRBV6-5,.,TRBJ1-1,.,CASSYDLSGTEAFF,TGTGCCAGCAGTTACGACTTATCGGGCACTGAAGCTTTCTTT
TRBV11-3,.,TRBJ2-2,.,CASSPLDTGELFF,TGTGCCAGCAGCCCTCTCGACACCGGGGAGCTGTTTTTT
TRBV5-1,TRBD1,TRBJ1-4,once,CASSSTGGHEKLFF,TGCGCCAGCAGCTCCACAGGGGGCCATGAAAAACTGTTTTTT
TRBV10-3,.,TRBJ2-7,.,CAIARQENGTLEQYF,TGTGCCATCGCACGTCAGGAGAACGGGACACTCGAGCAGTACTTC
TRBV7-9,TRBD1,TRBJ1-5,.,CASSQDRGSNQPQHF,TGTGCCAGCAGCCAGGACAGGGGGAGCAATCAGCCCCAGCATTTT
TRBV4-1,.,TRBJ2-3,.,CASSQDQSGTDTQYF,TGCGCCAGCAGCCAAGATCAAAGCGGCACAGATACGCAGTATTTT
TRBV28,.,TRBJ1-2,.,CASSFSRTGHGKSTGYTF,TGTGCCAGCAGTTTCTCCCGGACGGGACATGGAAAAAGTACCGGCTACACCTTC
TRBV4-1,TRBD1,TRBJ1-2,.,CASSPPGQNYGYTF,TGCGCCAGCAGCCCTCCGGGACAGAACTATGGCTACACCTTC
TRBV5-4,.,TRBJ1-2,.,CASSPGLDYGYTF,TGTGCCAGCAGCCCGGGACTAGACTATGGCTACACCTTC
TRBV29-1,.,TRBJ2-7,.,CSVGTAREQYF,TGCAGCGTTGGGACAGCCAGAGAGCAGTACTTC
TRBV7-9,TRBD2,TRBJ2-3,.,CASSPGLASDTQYF,TGTGCCAGCAGCCCTGGACTAGCGTCAGATACGCAGTATTTT
TRBV6-5,.,TRBJ1-1,.,CASSYRTEAFF,TGTGCCAGCAGTTATCGTACTGAAGCTTTCTTT
TRBV6-5,.,TRBJ1-1,.,CASSDSDKEAFF,TGTGCCAGCAGCGATTCGGACAAAGAAGCTTTCTTT